Listed below are T cell receptor beta chains from one sample, sequenced in a study of monozygotic twins with inflammatory bowel disease. No DNA is given; TCRdb re-called the 5' RACE reads and lists each CDR3 protein once. The listing contains some 90,000 distinct CDR3 sequences. The source material was blood. Source of these receptors: a human donor with ulcerative colitis or Crohn's disease, or a healthy co-twin of an affected twin (not recorded which). Both conserved end residues are part of each CDR3. Fields, in order: CDR3 length, V gene, J gene, CDR3 protein.

length: 14
V: TRBV5-1
J: TRBJ2-5
CDR3: CASSLWGSQETQYF

length: 15
V: TRBV3-1
J: TRBJ2-2
CDR3: CASSQGSHPAGELFF

length: 14
V: TRBV5-6
J: TRBJ2-2
CDR3: CASQTQGSTGELFF

length: 14
V: TRBV7-9
J: TRBJ2-1
CDR3: CASSPTDSYNEQFF

length: 15
V: TRBV7-8
J: TRBJ2-7
CDR3: CASSLVKRGSYEQYF

length: 15
V: TRBV4-2
J: TRBJ1-4
CDR3: CASSQGRDRVEKLFF

length: 13
V: TRBV6-1
J: TRBJ1-3
CDR3: CASKMQGGNTIYF

length: 14
V: TRBV2
J: TRBJ1-2
CDR3: CASIRDRGNYGYTF

length: 15
V: TRBV5-1
J: TRBJ2-1
CDR3: CASTTSSGTSNEQFF

length: 13
V: TRBV12-3/TRBV12-4
J: TRBJ2-7
CDR3: CASSPALGGTQYF

length: 12
V: TRBV5-5
J: TRBJ2-1
CDR3: CATPSGAEEQFF

length: 17
V: TRBV20-1
J: TRBJ2-7
CDR3: CSASPGTSGRGRNEQYF

length: 14
V: TRBV5-1
J: TRBJ1-5
CDR3: CASSFSGDNQPQHF

length: 15
V: TRBV6-5
J: TRBJ2-1
CDR3: CASSTTGAPYNEQFF

length: 15
V: TRBV6-1
J: TRBJ2-2
CDR3: CASNPGGGKFGELFF

length: 12
V: TRBV20-1
J: TRBJ1-2
CDR3: CSAKTGAGGYTF

length: 16
V: TRBV5-1
J: TRBJ2-1
CDR3: CASSFLAGGPGDEQFF

length: 15
V: TRBV11-3
J: TRBJ2-2
CDR3: CASSLRTGSTGELFF

length: 15
V: TRBV14
J: TRBJ1-2
CDR3: CASNQVRDRVGGYTF

length: 15
V: TRBV20-1
J: TRBJ2-2
CDR3: CSARAADPNTGELFF

length: 14
V: TRBV6-1
J: TRBJ1-3
CDR3: CASSTPSSGNTIYF

length: 13
V: TRBV18
J: TRBJ2-7
CDR3: CASSPAGKKEQYF

length: 14
V: TRBV7-9
J: TRBJ2-4
CDR3: CASSFTAGDNIQYF

length: 15
V: TRBV5-1
J: TRBJ2-2
CDR3: CASSRGTGVTGELFF